These T cell receptor beta chains were read from a single sample in a study of blood T cell repertoires in COVID-19. The repertoire was sequenced with immunoSEQ multiplex PCR; TCRdb's copy has only in-frame clones and lacks some. Among approximately 46,000 clones listed, 75% to 90% were seen once. Specimen: peripheral blood. The receptors derive from a human donor in a cohort sampled during active COVID-19. Both conserved end residues are part of each CDR3. The D gene is left open where the match is weak. Clone size is not always given. Where it is, it says once, few, many or a class for expanded clones.

TRBV2,NA,TRBD1,TRBJ1-2,TGTGCCAGCAGTCCAACAGGGGGCCGTAACTATGGCTACACCTTC,CASSPTGGRNYGYTF
TRBV30,NA,TRBD1,TRBJ1-2,TGTGCCTGGAGTACAGGGGCTTTTGGCTACACCTTC,CAWSTGAFGYTF
TRBV19,NA,NA,TRBJ1-6,TGTGCCAGTAGATCCCCGGGACAAGTTAATTCACCCCTCCACTTT,CASRSPGQVNSPLHF
TRBV7-9,NA,NA,TRBJ1-2,TGTGCCAGCAGCTTAGGGCCTAACTATGGCTACACCTTC,CASSLGPNYGYTF
TRBV6-5,NA,NA,TRBJ2-3,TGTGCCAGCAGTTACGATGGAGCAGATACGCAGTATTTT,CASSYDGADTQYF
TRBV30,few,TRBD1,TRBJ1-2,TGTGCCTGGAGTTTAAGACGGACAGGTGGTTATGGCTACACCTTC,CAWSLRRTGGYGYTF
TRBV7-9,NA,NA,TRBJ2-1,TGTGCCAGCACCTATAGCGGAGACTTCTACAATGAGCAGTTCTTC,CASTYSGDFYNEQFF
TRBV15,NA,TRBD1,TRBJ1-6,TGTGCCACCAGCGGGGACAGGGGGCGATTAAATTCACCCCTCCACTTT,CATSGDRGRLNSPLHF
TRBV4-3,NA,TRBD2,TRBJ2-2,TGCGCCAGCAGCCAGGATAGTCCATTTTCGGGGGGAATTACCGGGGAGCTGTTTTTT,CASSQDSPFSGGITGELFF
TRBV2,few,TRBD1,TRBJ2-3,TGTGCCACTTCCTTCGACAGGGGGCGCGCAGATACGCAGTATTTT,CATSFDRGRADTQYF
TRBV28,NA,NA,TRBJ1-2,TGTGCCAGCAGCCAGGGCGGAGGGGCCCTCGGCGGCTACACCTTC,CASSQGGGALGGYTF
TRBV23-1,NA,TRBD1,TRBJ1-4,TGCGCCAGCAGTCAAGCACCGGGACAGGGGGCTGAAAAACTGTTTTTT,CASSQAPGQGAEKLFF
TRBV14,NA,TRBD1,TRBJ2-5,TGTGCCAGCAGCCAACCGTTCAGGGGGCAAGAGACCCAGTACTTC,CASSQPFRGQETQYF
TRBV15,NA,TRBD1,TRBJ1-1,TGTGCCACCAGCAGAGCCACAGGGGGTACTGAAGCTTTCTTT,CATSRATGGTEAFF
TRBV5-1,NA,NA,TRBJ1-3,TGCGCCAGCAGGGCACAGGGCTCTGGAAACACCATATATTTT,CASRAQGSGNTIYF
TRBV7-8,NA,NA,TRBJ1-6,TGTGCCAGCAGCTTGGTAGGAACGGGGGGTTCACCCCTCCACTTT,CASSLVGTGGSPLHF
TRBV5-8,NA,TRBD1,TRBJ1-1,TGTGCCAGCAGCACCAGGGGGGATACGACTGAAGCTTTCTTT,CASSTRGDTTEAFF
TRBV7-6,NA,NA,TRBJ1-4,TGTGCCAGCAGCTTAGTACATGCTAATGAAAAACTGTTTTTT,CASSLVHANEKLFF
TRBV6-2/TRBV6-3,once,NA,TRBJ1-2,TGTGCCAGCAGTTACTCGAGTTGGAGGTCTCTCTATGGCTACACCTTC,CASSYSSWRSLYGYTF
TRBV5-6,NA,NA,TRBJ1-1,TGTGCCAGCAGCTTGGTAGAGTTTGGGAACACTGAAGCTTTCTTT,CASSLVEFGNTEAFF
TRBV4-1,NA,NA,TRBJ2-7,TGCGCCAGCAGCCAAGAGGGCCAGATCACCTACGAGCAGTACTTC,CASSQEGQITYEQYF
TRBV27,few,TRBD1,TRBJ2-2,TGTGCCAGCAGTCTTCAGACAGGGACCGGGGAGCTGTTTTTT,CASSLQTGTGELFF